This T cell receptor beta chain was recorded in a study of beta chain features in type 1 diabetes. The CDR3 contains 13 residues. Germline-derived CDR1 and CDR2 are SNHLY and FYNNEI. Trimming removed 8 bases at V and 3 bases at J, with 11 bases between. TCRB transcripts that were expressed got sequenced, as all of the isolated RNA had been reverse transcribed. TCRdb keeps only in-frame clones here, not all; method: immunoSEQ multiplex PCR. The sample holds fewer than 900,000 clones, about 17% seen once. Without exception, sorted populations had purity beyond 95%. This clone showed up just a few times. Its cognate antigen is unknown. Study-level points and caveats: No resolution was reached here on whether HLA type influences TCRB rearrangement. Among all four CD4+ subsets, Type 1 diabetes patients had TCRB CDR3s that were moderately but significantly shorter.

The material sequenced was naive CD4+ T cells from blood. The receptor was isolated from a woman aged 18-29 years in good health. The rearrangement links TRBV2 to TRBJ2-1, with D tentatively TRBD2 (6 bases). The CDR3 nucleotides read TGTGCCAGCTTTCTGGACTACTACAATGAGCAGTTCTTC. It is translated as CASFLDYYNEQFF.